Below are 27 T cell receptor beta chains sequenced from a single sample in a study of blood T cell repertoires in COVID-19 (dated by TCRdb to the early 2020s). Library preparation was by the immunoSEQ multiplex PCR assay. This immuneACCESS table, as held by TCRdb, lists in-frame sequences with V and J called but not all clones. Of the missing ones, under half trace to an unresolved V gene in checked studies; the others have no known cause. For this sample the table gives about 76,000 clones, of which approximately 81% were detected only once. The ten largest clones take up about 10% of the sample. Material for sequencing was peripheral blood. The receptors here all came from a man between 60 and 75 years old with COVID-19, enrolled during active disease.

The rearrangement uses TRBV7-3 and TRBJ1-1; 9 bases fit TRBD1. From germline, CDR1 is SGHTA and CDR2 FQGTGA. CDR3 length: 16 amino acids. J was trimmed by 1 base and V by 5 bases; bases with no gene match: 8. The CDR3, as DNA: TGTGCCAGCAGCCCCGGGACAGGGAGAGGGAACACTGAAGCTTTCTTT. Protein product: CASSPGTGRGNTEAFF.

This clone occurred once. V usage is TRBV6-5 and J usage is TRBJ1-2; the D gene is possibly TRBD1 (5 bases). V shed 8 bases and J shed 6 bases, with 16 bases lying between them. The CDR3 is made up of 13 amino acids. Germline V gene data show CDR1 as MNHEY and CDR2 as SVGAGI. CDR3 loop: CASYGQGWNGYTF. CDR3 in DNA: TGTGCCAGCTACGGACAAGGGTGGAATGGCTACACCTTC.

The chain has TRBV3-1 (or the pseudogene TRBV3-2) and TRBJ2-5; 8 bases line up with TRBD2. After removal of 2 bases from V and 5 bases from J, the junction contained 7 bases not matched to a gene. Per germline, CDR1 LGHDT and CDR2 YNNKEL (reference sequence). The length of the CDR3 is 15 residues. The CDR3 sequence: CASSQYTGGRETQYF. CDR3 bases: TGTGCCAGCAGCCAATATACGGGAGGGCGGGAGACCCAGTACTTC.

The V and J genes are TRBV12-3 or TRBV12-4 and TRBJ2-5; D may be TRBD1 (6 bases). V was trimmed by 6 bases and J by 4 bases, leaving 9 bases between them. This CDR3 comprises 12 residues. CDR3 sequence reads: CASRPRGETQYF. The CDR3, as DNA: TGTGCCAGCAGGCCCAGGGGAGAGACCCAGTACTTC.

The CDR3 protein is CASSLLSSGNTIYF. The CDR3 nucleotides are TGTGCCAGCAGCTTGCTCAGCTCTGGAAACACCATATATTTT. V usage is TRBV5-4 and J usage is TRBJ1-3; D is ambiguous. This CDR3 contains 14 residues. CDR1 SGHNT and CDR2 YYREEE come from the germline V gene (reference sequence). The V end was cut by 1 base, the J end by 0 bases, with 5 bases between.

This chain joins TRBV6-6 and TRBJ2-7, with TRBD2 matching 7 bases. V shed 6 bases and J 3 bases; nucleotides not matched to a gene: 8. Germline V gives CDR1 MNHNY, CDR2 SVGAGI (reference sequence). The CDR3 length is 14 residues. CDR3 amino acids: CASRPREGDYEQYF. In DNA, the CDR3 is TGTGCCAGCAGGCCGAGGGAGGGCGACTACGAGCAGTACTTC.

The chain couples TRBV20-1 to TRBJ2-3; no clear D gene. The germline CDR1 and CDR2 sequences are DFQATT and SNEGSKA (reference sequence). The ends were cut back, 4 bases at V and 1 base at J, with 3 bases in the middle. CDR3 length: 11 residues. DNA of the CDR3: TGCAGTGCTACCGGCACAGATACGCAGTATTTT. Translating it yields CSATGTDTQYF.

The chain has TRBV5-4 and TRBJ2-3; 9 positions match TRBD2. J was trimmed by 1 base and V by 0 bases; bases with no gene match: 0. The CDR3 loop spans 15 amino acids. Germline V gene sequence: CDR1 SGHNT, CDR2 YYREEE (reference sequence). CDR3 residues: CASSLGLAGTDTQYF. CDR3 coding DNA: TGTGCCAGCAGCTTGGGACTAGCGGGCACAGATACGCAGTATTTT.

The chain combines TRBV7-9 with TRBJ2-1; 11 bases fit TRBD2. The junction had 8 bases not matched to a gene; V was cut back by 5 bases and J by 2 bases. Germline V lookup: CDR1 SEHNR, CDR2 FQNEAQ (reference sequence). The CDR3 runs 17 residues. The CDR3 DNA sequence: TGTGCCAGCAGCCGACGTCGACTAGCGGGAACCTACAATGAGCAGTTCTTC. Translated: CASSRRRLAGTYNEQFF.

V and J are TRBV7-2 and TRBJ2-1; unclear D gene. The CDR3 is made up of 12 amino acids. Trimming removed 3 bases from V and 6 bases from J, with 6 bases in between. The germline CDR1 and CDR2 sequences are SGHTA and FQGNSA. CDR3 in DNA: TGTGCCAGCAGCTTCGGAGTCAATGAGCAGTTCTTC. This gives the protein CASSFGVNEQFF.

This clone was observed once. J is TRBJ2-4 and V is TRBV13, with 9 positions matching TRBD1. The V segment lost 5 bases and the J segment 6 bases; nucleotides outside the gene matches: 11. Germline-derived CDR1 and CDR2 are PRHDT and FYEKMQ (reference sequence). The CDR3 loop spans 16 amino acids. The CDR3 is CASSNLGKTGGNIQYF. The CDR3 DNA is TGTGCCAGCAGCAACTTGGGAAAGACAGGGGGAAACATTCAGTACTTC.

The CDR3 loop reads CATSRDLGQGIQPQHF. For the CDR3, the DNA is TGTGCCACCAGCAGAGATCTCGGACAGGGAATACAGCCCCAGCATTTT. The rearrangement joins TRBV15 to TRBJ1-5; 8 positions agree with TRBD1. Germline CDR1 and CDR2: LNHNV and YYDKDF (reference sequence). The CDR3 contains 16 residues. With 0 bases clipped from V and 7 bases from J, the junction kept 8 bases outside the gene matches.

The V and J genes are TRBV28 and TRBJ1-6; D ambiguous. This CDR3 comprises 14 residues. The germline CDR1 and CDR2 sequences are MDHEN and SYDVKM. V was clipped by 7 bases and J by 8 bases, with 15 bases between them. CDR3: CASTSPRLDSPLHF. CDR3 DNA sequence: TGTGCCAGCACTTCTCCGCGTCTCGATTCACCCCTCCACTTT.

The rearrangement joins TRBV19 to TRBJ2-7; tentative D call: TRBD1 (7 bases). V lost 7 bases and J lost 9, with 19 bases in between. From germline, CDR1 is LNHDA and CDR2 SQIVND (reference sequence). The CDR3 extends over 13 amino acids. Here the CDR3 DNA reads TGTGCCAGTACCGTTCAGGGGGGTGGACGGCAGTACTTC. Translation: CASTVQGGGRQYF.

This clone was detected only a few times. The chain is built from TRBV3-1 (or the pseudogene TRBV3-2) and TRBJ1-4; TRBD1 aligns across 7 bases. V was clipped by 4 bases and J by 8 bases; unmatched bases: 13. The CDR3 is 16 residues long. Per the germline V gene, CDR1 is LGHDT and CDR2 is YNNKEL (reference sequence). The CDR3 region is CASSPTSTGVGEKLFF. CDR3 DNA: TGTGCCAGCAGCCCGACCTCAACAGGGGTGGGAGAAAAACTGTTTTTT.

The rearrangement links TRBV24-1 to TRBJ2-5; D gene unclear. The germline V gene encodes CDR1 KGHDR and CDR2 SFDVKD. This CDR3 has 16 residues. Deletions cut 2 bases from V and 4 bases from J, with 16 bases between. In DNA, the CDR3 is TGTGCCACCAGTGATTCCGATGCAGGTGTACGAGAGACCCAGTACTTC. Amino acid sequence: CATSDSDAGVRETQYF.

This clone has only one observation. V usage is TRBV30 and J usage is TRBJ1-2; 7 nucleotides line up with TRBD1. CDR3 length: 13 amino acids. The J segment lost 8 bases and the V segment lost 5 bases, leaving 11 bases of the junction unmatched. The germline V gene encodes CDR1 GTSNPN and CDR2 SVGIG (reference sequence). Here the CDR3 reads CAWSWTGREGYTF. The CDR3 DNA is TGTGCCTGGTCTTGGACAGGTCGTGAGGGCTACACCTTC.

The chain employs TRBV7-2 and TRBJ1-4; TRBD1 is a possible D gene (5 bases). Germline CDR1 reads SGHTA; CDR2 reads FQGNSA. V lost 5 bases, J lost 5 bases, and 12 bases lay in between. This CDR3 is built from 14 residues. Written as DNA, the CDR3 is TGTGCCAGCAGCCCCGGGACTCCGAATGAAAAACTGTTTTTT. It yields the protein CASSPGTPNEKLFF.

This rearrangement joins TRBV25-1 to TRBJ2-1; 8 bases map to TRBD2. Trimming took 1 base from V and 7 from J; bases not matched to a gene: 6. Germline V gene lookup returns CDR1 MGHDK and CDR2 SYGVNS. This CDR3 has 15 residues. CDR3 region: CASSEFGLAGNEQFF. For the CDR3, the DNA is TGTGCCAGCAGTGAATTCGGATTAGCGGGGAATGAGCAGTTCTTC.

This chain uses TRBV18 with TRBJ1-3; TRBD1 might be the D (5 bases). The CDR3 runs 14 residues. CDR1 and CDR2 (germline): KGHSH, LQKENI. The V end lost 4 bases, the J end lost 4 bases, and 11 bases lay between the germline ends. The CDR3 sequence is CASSQGKFGNTIYF. CDR3 DNA: TGTGCCAGCTCACAGGGGAAATTCGGAAACACCATATATTTT.

The chain links TRBV5-6 to TRBJ2-7, with 7 bases fitting TRBD2. V gave up 6 bases and J gave up 3 bases; unmatched junction bases: 21. Germline V gene sequence: CDR1 SGHDT, CDR2 YYEEEE. The CDR3 spans 18 residues. CDR3 sequence (DNA): TGTGCCAGCACGGTTACAGGTGTTTCCCCTACGGGGGGCTACGAGCAGTACTTC. Its protein is CASTVTGVSPTGGYEQYF.

The rearrangement uses TRBV30 and TRBJ2-1; TRBD2 matches 10 bases. Looked up from germline, CDR1 is GTSNPN and CDR2 is SVGIG (reference sequence). J lost 9 bases, V lost 2 bases, and 4 bases had no gene match. This CDR3 contains 13 residues. The CDR3 spells CAWSLRTSGEQFF. In DNA, the CDR3 is TGTGCCTGGAGTCTAAGGACTAGCGGTGAGCAGTTCTTC.

This chain links TRBV2 with TRBJ1-5; D gene uncertain. Germline V gene sequence: CDR1 SNHLY, CDR2 FYNNEI. Trimming removed 3 bases from V and 0 bases from J, with 9 bases in between. The CDR3 covers 15 residues. Here the CDR3 reads CASSDPRNSNQPQHF. The CDR3 DNA reads as TGTGCCAGCAGTGACCCCAGGAATAGCAATCAGCCCCAGCATTTT.

This clone was found a few times. The J gene is TRBJ2-3, the V gene TRBV6-6, with 7 bases identical to TRBD1. Trimming cost V 6 bases and J 0 bases; bases outside gene matches: 3. CDR3 length equals 14 residues. In germline, CDR1 is MNHNY, CDR2 SVGAGI (reference sequence). CDR3 region: CASSRDSSTDTQYF. The CDR3 DNA follows: TGTGCCAGCAGCCGGGACAGTAGCACAGATACGCAGTATTTT.

CDR3 sequence (DNA): TGCGCCAGCAGCTTGGTCACTGAGAACACTGAAGCTTTCTTT. Amino acid sequence: CASSLVTENTEAFF. The V gene is TRBV5-1, the J gene TRBJ1-1; D not certain. Between the trimmed V and J ends, which lost 0 bases and 1 base, there was a span of 7 bases. The CDR3 is 14 residues long. CDR1 and CDR2 from the germline V gene are SGHRS and YFSETQ. The variable domain in full, completed from reference TRBV5-1 and TRBJ1-1, reads KAGVTQTPRYLIKTRGQQVTLSCSPISGHRSVSWYQQTPGQGLQFLFEYFSETQRNKGNFPGRFSGRQFSNSRSEMNVSTLELGDSALYLCASSLVTENTEAFFGQGTRLTVV.

This clone was picked up one time. The gene calls are TRBV14 and TRBJ2-1; D uncertain. The CDR3 runs to 14 residues. The ends were cut back, 1 base at V and 3 bases at J, with 7 bases in the middle. Germline V gene lookup returns CDR1 SGHDN and CDR2 FVKESK. CDR3 nucleotide sequence: TGTGCCAGCAGCCAAGTTGTCAACTACAATGAGCAGTTCTTC. This codes for CASSQVVNYNEQFF.

The J gene is TRBJ1-3, the V gene TRBV11-2; D gene unclear. V was shortened by 7 bases and J by 2 bases, with 9 bases between the two germline ends. The CDR3 runs 13 residues. Germline CDR1 is SGHAT and CDR2 is FQNNGV. The CDR3 loop reads CASNEGAGNTIYF. In DNA form, the CDR3 reads TGTGCCAGCAACGAGGGCGCTGGAAACACCATATATTTT. Based on the CDR3 plus reference TRBV11-2 and TRBJ1-3, the full variable domain is EAGVAQSPRYKIIEKRQSVAFWCNPISGHATLYWYQQILGQGPKLLIQFQNNGVVDDSQLPKDRFSAERLKGVDSTLKIQPAKLEDSAVYLCASNEGAGNTIYFGEGSWLTVV.